What follows is one T cell receptor beta chain and its context. No cognate antigen has been identified for it. No much larger clone is present one base from it, and per-base qualities are unavailable. The source of the sample is a study of CD8 T cells in Susac syndrome (dated by TCRdb to between 2019 and 2020). For the study in its entirety: Repertoire sequencing was used to test whether CD8+ T cell activation and differentiation in Susac syndrome was antigen driven. Broader findings and caveats from the paper: The study acknowledged that relatively few individuals were included in the TCR sequencing and HLA analysis.

Peripheral blood CD8+ and CD4+ T cells from healthy donors, Susac syndrome patients and multiple sclerosis patients were profiled using high-throughput TCR beta sequencing. Healthy donors were included as age- and sex-matched controls. Bulk CD8+ and CD4+ T cells were purified by magnetic negative isolation, while CD8+ TEMRA cells were enriched using FACS. Blood was drawn into EDTA tubes, processed within 24 hours, and PBMCs were isolated by density gradient centrifugation. PBMCs intended for TCR sequencing were cryopreserved in liquid nitrogen and were subsequently thawed in a 37 degrees C water bath. A purity of at least 90% was achieved for sorted or isolated CD4+, CD8+ and CD8+ TEMRA cells. RNA was extracted using the RNeasy kit, and about 0.45 to 1 microgram was reverse transcribed with random hexamers. The immunoSEQ multiplex PCR assay, which covers 54 Vbeta and 13 Jbeta segments, was used to amplify TCR beta CDR3 regions. To correct PCR amplification bias, a synthetic template baseline was used for both primer optimization and computational correction. The original pipeline was this. Reads were annotated to V, D and J genes according to IMGT and were analyzed with immunoSEQ Analyzer, with only productive sequences retained. Clonality was computed as one minus Shannon entropy normalized by log2 of the number of productive unique sequences. Public and private clones were assessed among the 100 most prevalent clones of each patient and control. Clones were defined as Susac-specific when absent from the healthy and MS cohorts, from about 1,100 published viral clones and from other ImmuneACCESS disease sequences. TCRdb reanalyzed the raw reads on its own, using fastp at Q25 for trimming and MiXCR for clone calling, and kept in-frame beta chains. Rows are combined by CDR3 protein, so each entry shows the most common genes and DNA. The V and J calls here are based on TCRdb, not the publication. Present in this sample are 150,000 to 200,000 distinct CDR3 sequences, under 95% of which were seen just once. The biggest ten clones account for 0.1% of the sample.

The junction shows trimming of 3 bases on V and 9 bases on J, plus 15 bases between the germline ends. CDR3 length: 14 amino acids, cysteine to phenylalanine. Only CDR3 DNA remains: 42 bases, in frame from the first base. The sequenced sample consisted of CD4+ T cells from PBMCs. The source of this sequence is a human donor in good health. The sequence is built from TRBV12-3 or TRBV12-4 and TRBJ2-1; TRBD2 is a weak D gene call, 6 bases matching. CDR3 loop: CASSLSPRRGEQFF. The nucleotide sequence is given as TGTGCCAGCAGTTTGTCACCCCGGAGGGGTGAGCAGTTCTTC.